This T cell receptor (beta chain) was retrieved from a study of long-term antiretroviral therapy in people with HIV. Study details: The earliest samples came about a decade before the 2015 immediate-ART recommendation. Notes on the study in general: Unavailable data included ART adherence, viral resistance and therapy changes (switches in treatment).

The CDR3 is 14 residues long. The V end was cut by 5 bases, the J end by 1 base, with 11 bases between. From germline, CDR1 is MDHEN and CDR2 SYDVKM. Participants who had HIV were, without exception, treated in the United States. There were about 1-11 million cryopreserved PBMC in the samples before DNA extraction. Comment on this clone: Its cognate antigen is unknown.

At survey level, the immunoSEQ assay was run in its v3.0 version. Using immunoSEQ multiplex PCR, the repertoire was profiled, and TCRdb retains in-frame clones only, with some absent. In the table there are fewer than 10,000 clones, 84% of which are singletons. This chain links TRBV28 with TRBJ2-5; D possibly corresponds to TRBD2 (5 bases). The specimen was unsorted PBMCs, collected 0.3 years before starting antiretroviral therapy. The TCR was taken from a man aged 25 to 40 with HIV. The CDR3 nucleotides are TGTGCCAGCAGTCCCCCGACTACCCAAGAGACCCAGTACTTC. Translated, it gives CASSPPTTQETQYF.